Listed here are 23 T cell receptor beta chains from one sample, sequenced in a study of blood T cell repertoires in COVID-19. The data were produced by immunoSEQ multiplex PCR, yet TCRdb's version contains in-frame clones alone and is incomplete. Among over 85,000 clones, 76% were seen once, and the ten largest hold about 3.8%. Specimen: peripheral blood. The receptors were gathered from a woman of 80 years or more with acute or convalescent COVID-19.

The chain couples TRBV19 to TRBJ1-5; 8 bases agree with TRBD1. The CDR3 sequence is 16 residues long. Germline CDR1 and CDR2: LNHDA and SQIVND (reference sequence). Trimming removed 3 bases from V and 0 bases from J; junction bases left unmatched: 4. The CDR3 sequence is CASSIDRGNSNQPQHF. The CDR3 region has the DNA TGTGCCAGTAGTATCGACAGGGGTAATAGCAATCAGCCCCAGCATTTT.

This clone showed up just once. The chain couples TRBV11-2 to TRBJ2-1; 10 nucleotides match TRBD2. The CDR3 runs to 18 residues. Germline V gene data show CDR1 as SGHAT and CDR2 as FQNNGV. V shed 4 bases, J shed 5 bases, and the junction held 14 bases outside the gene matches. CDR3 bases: TGTGCCAGCAGCTCCACAAGCCCCAGCGGGGGGGGAAACAATGAGCAGTTCTTC. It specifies CASSSTSPSGGGNNEQFF.

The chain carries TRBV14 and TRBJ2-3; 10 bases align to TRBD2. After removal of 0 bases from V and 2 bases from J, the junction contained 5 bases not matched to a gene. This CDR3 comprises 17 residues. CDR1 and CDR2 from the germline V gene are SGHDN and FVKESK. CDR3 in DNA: TGTGCCAGCAGCCAAGACTACAGCGGGAGGGCCACAGATACGCAGTATTTT. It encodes CASSQDYSGRATDTQYF.

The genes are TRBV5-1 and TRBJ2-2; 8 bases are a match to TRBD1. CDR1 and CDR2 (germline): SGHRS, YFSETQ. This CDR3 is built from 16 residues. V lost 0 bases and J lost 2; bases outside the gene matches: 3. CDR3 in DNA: TGCGCCAGCAGCTTGGATGGACAGGGTAACACCGGGGAGCTGTTTTTT. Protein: CASSLDGQGNTGELFF.

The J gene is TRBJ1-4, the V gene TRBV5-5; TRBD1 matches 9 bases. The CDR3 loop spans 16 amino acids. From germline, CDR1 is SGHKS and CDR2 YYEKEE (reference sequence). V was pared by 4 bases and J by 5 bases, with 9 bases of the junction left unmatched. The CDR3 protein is CASSRDPGTGNEKLFF. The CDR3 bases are TGTGCCAGCAGCCGCGATCCCGGGACAGGGAATGAAAAACTGTTTTTT. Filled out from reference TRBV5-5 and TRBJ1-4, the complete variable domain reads DAGVTQSPTHLIKTRGQQVTLRCSPISGHKSVSWYQQVLGQGPQFIFQYYEKEERGRGNFPDRFSARQFPNYSSELNVNALLLGDSALYLCASSRDPGTGNEKLFFGSGTQLSVL.

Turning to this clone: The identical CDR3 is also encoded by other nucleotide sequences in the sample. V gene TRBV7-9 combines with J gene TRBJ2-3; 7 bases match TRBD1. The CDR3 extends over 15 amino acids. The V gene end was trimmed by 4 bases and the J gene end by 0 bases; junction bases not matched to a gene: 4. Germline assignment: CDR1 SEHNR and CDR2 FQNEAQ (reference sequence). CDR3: CASSSGQSSTDTQYF. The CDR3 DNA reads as TGTGCCAGCAGCTCGGGACAGTCTAGCACAGATACGCAGTATTTT.

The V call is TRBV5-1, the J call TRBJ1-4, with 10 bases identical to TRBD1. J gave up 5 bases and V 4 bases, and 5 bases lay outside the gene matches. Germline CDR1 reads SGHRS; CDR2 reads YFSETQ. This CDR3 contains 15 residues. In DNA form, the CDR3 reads TGCGCCAGCAGCCCCCGGACAGGGGGGAATGAAAAACTGTTTTTT. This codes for CASSPRTGGNEKLFF.

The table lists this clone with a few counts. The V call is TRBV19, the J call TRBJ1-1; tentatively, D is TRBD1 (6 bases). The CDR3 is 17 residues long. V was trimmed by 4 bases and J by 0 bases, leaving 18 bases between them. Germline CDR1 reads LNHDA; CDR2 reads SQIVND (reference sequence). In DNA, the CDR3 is TGTGCCAGTAGTACCGACAGGTTGGGGGACATGAACACTGAAGCTTTCTTT. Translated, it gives CASSTDRLGDMNTEAFF.

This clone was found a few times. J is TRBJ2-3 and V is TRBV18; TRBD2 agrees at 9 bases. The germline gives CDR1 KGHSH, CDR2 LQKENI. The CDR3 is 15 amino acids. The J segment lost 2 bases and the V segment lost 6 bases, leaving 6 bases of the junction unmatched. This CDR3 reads CASSPSGAITDTQYF. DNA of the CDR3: TGTGCCAGCTCGCCTAGCGGGGCGATCACAGATACGCAGTATTTT.

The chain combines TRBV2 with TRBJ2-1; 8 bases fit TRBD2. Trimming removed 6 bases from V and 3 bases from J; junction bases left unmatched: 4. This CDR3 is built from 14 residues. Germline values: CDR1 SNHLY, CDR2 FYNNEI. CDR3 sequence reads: CASRPTSGYNEQFF. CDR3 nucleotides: TGTGCCAGCAGACCAACTAGCGGCTACAATGAGCAGTTCTTC.

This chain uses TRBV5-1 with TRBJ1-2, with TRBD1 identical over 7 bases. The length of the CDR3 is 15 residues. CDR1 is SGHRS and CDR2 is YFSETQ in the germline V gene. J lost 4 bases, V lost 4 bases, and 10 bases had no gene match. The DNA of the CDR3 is TGCGCCAGCAGCCAATCTGACAGGGCTTCCTATGGCTACACCTTC. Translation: CASSQSDRASYGYTF. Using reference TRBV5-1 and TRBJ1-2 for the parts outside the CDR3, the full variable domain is KAGVTQTPRYLIKTRGQQVTLSCSPISGHRSVSWYQQTPGQGLQFLFEYFSETQRNKGNFPGRFSGRQFSNSRSEMNVSTLELGDSALYLCASSQSDRASYGYTFGSGTRLTVV.

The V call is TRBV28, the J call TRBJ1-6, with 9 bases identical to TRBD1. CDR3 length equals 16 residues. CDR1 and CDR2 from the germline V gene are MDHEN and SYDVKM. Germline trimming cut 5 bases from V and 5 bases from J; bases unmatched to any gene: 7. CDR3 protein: CASSPRTGVDNSPLHF. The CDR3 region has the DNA TGTGCCAGCAGTCCGAGGACAGGGGTGGATAATTCACCCCTCCACTTT.

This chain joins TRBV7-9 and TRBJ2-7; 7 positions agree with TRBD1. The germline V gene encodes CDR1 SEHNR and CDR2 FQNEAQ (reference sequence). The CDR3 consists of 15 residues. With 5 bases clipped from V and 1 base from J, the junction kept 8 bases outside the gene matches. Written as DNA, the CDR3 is TGTGCCAGCAGCCGAGGGGGCACCTATTCCTACGAGCAGTACTTC. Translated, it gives CASSRGGTYSYEQYF.

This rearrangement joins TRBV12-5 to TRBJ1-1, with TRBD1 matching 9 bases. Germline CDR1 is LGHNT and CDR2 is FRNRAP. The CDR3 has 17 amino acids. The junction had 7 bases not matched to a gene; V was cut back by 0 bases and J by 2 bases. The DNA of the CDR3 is TGTGCTAGTGGTTTGGTTTCTCTGGGACAGGGAAACACTGAAGCTTTCTTT. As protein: CASGLVSLGQGNTEAFF.

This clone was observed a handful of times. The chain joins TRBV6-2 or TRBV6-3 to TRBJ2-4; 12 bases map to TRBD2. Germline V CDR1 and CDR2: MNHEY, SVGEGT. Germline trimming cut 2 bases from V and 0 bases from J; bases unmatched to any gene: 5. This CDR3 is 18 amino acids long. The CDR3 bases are TGTGCCAGCAGTTACCTTCCGGGACTAGCGGGAGCCAAAAACATTCAGTACTTC. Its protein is CASSYLPGLAGAKNIQYF.

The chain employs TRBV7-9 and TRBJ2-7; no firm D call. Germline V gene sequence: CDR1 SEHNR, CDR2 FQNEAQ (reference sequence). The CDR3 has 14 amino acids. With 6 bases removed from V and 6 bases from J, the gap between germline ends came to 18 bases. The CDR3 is CASRKTGSPGEQYF. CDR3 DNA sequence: TGTGCCAGCAGAAAAACCGGGTCCCCGGGCGAGCAGTACTTC.

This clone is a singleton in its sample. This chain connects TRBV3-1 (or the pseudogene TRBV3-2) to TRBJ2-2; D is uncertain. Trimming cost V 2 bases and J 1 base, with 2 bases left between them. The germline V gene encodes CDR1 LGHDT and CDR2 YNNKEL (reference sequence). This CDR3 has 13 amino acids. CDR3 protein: CASSQQNTGELFF. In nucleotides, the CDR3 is TGTGCCAGCAGCCAACAGAACACCGGGGAGCTGTTTTTT.

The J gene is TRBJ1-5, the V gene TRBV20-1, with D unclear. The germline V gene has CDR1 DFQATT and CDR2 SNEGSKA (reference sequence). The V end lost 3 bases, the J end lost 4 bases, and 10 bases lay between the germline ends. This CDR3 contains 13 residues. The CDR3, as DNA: TGCAGTGCTAGTTTGCAGGTAAATCAGCCCCAGCATTTT. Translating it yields CSASLQVNQPQHF.

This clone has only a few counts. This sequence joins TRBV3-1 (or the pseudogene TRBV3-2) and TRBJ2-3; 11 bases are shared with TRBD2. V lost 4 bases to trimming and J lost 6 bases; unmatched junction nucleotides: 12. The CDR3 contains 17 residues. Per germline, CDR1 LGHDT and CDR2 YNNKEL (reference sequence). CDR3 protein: CASSPLGTSGTYDTQYF. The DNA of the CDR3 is TGTGCCAGCAGCCCGTTAGGGACTAGCGGAACGTATGATACGCAGTATTTT.

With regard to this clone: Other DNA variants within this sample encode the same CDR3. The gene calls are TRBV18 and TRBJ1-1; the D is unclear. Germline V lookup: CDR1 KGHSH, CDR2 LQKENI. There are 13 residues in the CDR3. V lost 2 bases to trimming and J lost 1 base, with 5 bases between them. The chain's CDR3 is CASSPGQNTEAFF. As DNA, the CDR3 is TGTGCCAGCTCACCAGGGCAGAACACTGAAGCTTTCTTT.

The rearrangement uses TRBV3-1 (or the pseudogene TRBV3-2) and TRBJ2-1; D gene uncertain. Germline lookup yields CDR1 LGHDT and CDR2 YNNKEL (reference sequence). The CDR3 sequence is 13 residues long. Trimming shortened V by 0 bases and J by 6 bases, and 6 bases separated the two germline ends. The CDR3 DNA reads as TGTGCCAGCAGCCAAGACCCCATCAATGAGCAGTTCTTC. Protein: CASSQDPINEQFF.

The CDR3 sequence: CAWSATVSYEQYF. CDR3 in DNA: TGTGCCTGGAGTGCGACAGTCTCCTACGAGCAGTACTTC. The chain carries TRBV30 and TRBJ2-7; maybe TRBD1 (5 bases). Trimming left V 1 base short and J 0 bases short, with 7 bases between. Germline loops: CDR1 GTSNPN, CDR2 SVGIG (reference sequence). The CDR3 sequence is 13 residues long.

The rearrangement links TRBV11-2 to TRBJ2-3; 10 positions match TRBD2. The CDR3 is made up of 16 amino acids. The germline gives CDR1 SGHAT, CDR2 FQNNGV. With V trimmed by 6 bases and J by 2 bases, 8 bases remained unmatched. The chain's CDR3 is CASRGGSGRATDTQYF. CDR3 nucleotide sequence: TGTGCCAGCAGGGGCGGGAGCGGGAGGGCCACAGATACGCAGTATTTT.